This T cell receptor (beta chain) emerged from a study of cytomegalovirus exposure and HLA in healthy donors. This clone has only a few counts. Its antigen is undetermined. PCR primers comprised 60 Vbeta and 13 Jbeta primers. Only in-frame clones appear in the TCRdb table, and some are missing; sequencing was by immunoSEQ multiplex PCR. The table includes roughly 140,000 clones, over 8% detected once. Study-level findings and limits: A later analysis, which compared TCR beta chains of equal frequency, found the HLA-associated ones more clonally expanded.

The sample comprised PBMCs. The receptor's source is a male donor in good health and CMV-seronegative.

The CDR3 bases are TGTGCCAGCAGCCCCGGGGCGGGGGGTGAAAAACTGTTTTTT. Amino acid sequence: CASSPGAGGEKLFF. The rearrangement joins TRBV6-5 to TRBJ1-4, with D possibly TRBD1 on 5 matching bases. Germline-derived CDR1 and CDR2 are MNHEY and SVGAGI. The CDR3 covers 14 residues. The V end lost 6 bases, the J end lost 7 bases, and 15 bases lay between the germline ends.